The 32 T cell receptor beta chains listed next were all sequenced from one sample in a study of vaccination and CD4 T cells after COVID-19. What these receptors recognize is not known. Treatment meaning: roughly ten-day PBMC culture with coronavirus spike peptide pools or control peptides (ViraFEST assay). Cultured CD4+ T cell DNA underwent sequencing with the Oncomine TCR Beta short-read assay. Via MiXCR, TCRdb re-called the PCR reads, giving one row per CDR3 protein. The repertoire holds about 5,400 distinct CDR3 sequences, with almost 50% as singletons. Sequences were obtained from CD4+ T cells from blood, cultured in vitro. These receptors all come from a human donor who had recovered from COVID-19.

A few counts support this clonotype. The chain recombines TRBV28 with TRBJ1-1; D unresolved. This CDR3 is built from 15 residues. Germline V gene data show CDR1 as MDHEN and CDR2 as SYDVKM. V lost 2 bases and J 5 bases, leaving 15 bases between the germline ends. This CDR3 reads CASSLPIGLGTEAFF. The CDR3 coding sequence is TGTGCCAGCAGTTTACCCATCGGCTTAGGTACTGAAGCTTTCTTT.

The chain combines TRBV28 with TRBJ2-1; possibly TRBD1 for D (5 bases). The CDR3 has 16 residues. Trimming cost V 6 bases and J 8 bases, with 23 bases left between them. CDR1 is MDHEN and CDR2 is SYDVKM in the germline V gene. The CDR3 here is CASRYDSWGGGDEQFF. Written as DNA, the CDR3 is TGTGCCAGCAGGTATGACAGTTGGGGTGGTGGAGATGAGCAGTTCTTC.

By sample share, this clonotype is medium-sized. This chain links TRBV25-1 with TRBJ2-2; D gene uncertain. V was clipped by 10 bases and J by 0 bases, with 9 bases between them. The germline V gene has CDR1 MGHDK and CDR2 SYGVNS. The CDR3 length is 13 residues. The CDR3 region is CAISPPNTGELFF. In DNA form, the CDR3 reads TGTGCCATTTCACCCCCGAACACCGGGGAGCTGTTTTTT.

The sample holds a few counts of this clonotype. The junction and the germline gene differ at one end; a read error may be behind it. The chain employs TRBV4-3 and TRBJ2-3; D is unclear. The CDR3 has 13 residues. Looked up from germline, CDR1 is LGHNA and CDR2 is YSLEER. The CDR3 spells CASSQDQKAPFKF. The CDR3 DNA reads TGCGCCAGCAGCCAAGACCAGAAGGCCCCCTTTAAATTT.

This clonotype showed up just a few times. The genes are TRBV27 and TRBJ2-7; 8 bases map to TRBD1. The CDR3 has 15 amino acids. Germline V gene data show CDR1 as MNHEY and CDR2 as SMNVEV (reference sequence). The trim removed 5 bases at V and 1 base at J, leaving 7 bases unmatched. The CDR3 DNA follows: TGTGCCAGCAGTCCCCGGACAGGGCGGTCCTACGAGCAGTACTTC. This sequence encodes CASSPRTGRSYEQYF.

The rearrangement uses TRBV19 and TRBJ2-5, with a possible D match to TRBD1 (5 bases). From germline, CDR1 is LNHDA and CDR2 SQIVND (reference sequence). CDR3 length: 14 amino acids. V lost 3 bases to trimming and J lost 2 bases, with 10 bases between them. The CDR3: CASSMAGAQETQYF. CDR3 DNA sequence: TGTGCCAGTAGTATGGCTGGGGCGCAAGAGACCCAGTACTTC.

The rearrangement uses TRBV10-3 and TRBJ2-7; D unresolved. CDR1 and CDR2 from the germline V gene are ENHRY and SYGVKD. The CDR3 has 14 amino acids. Trimming cost V 0 bases and J 5 bases, with 11 bases left between them. The CDR3 DNA sequence: TGTGCCATCAGTGAGTCGTCGGTTAGCCACGAGCAGTACTTC. This codes for CAISESSVSHEQYF.

V is TRBV6-1 and J is TRBJ2-1; D remains ambiguous. CDR1 and CDR2 (germline): MNHNS, SASEGT. V was shortened by 2 bases and J by 0 bases, with 8 bases between the two germline ends. There are 15 residues in the CDR3. CDR3 in amino acids: CASSEKQSSYNEQFF. In DNA form, the CDR3 reads TGTGCCAGCAGTGAAAAACAGAGCTCCTACAATGAGCAGTTCTTC.

The chain uses TRBV2 and TRBJ1-4; D perhaps matches TRBD1 (5 bases). This CDR3 is 14 amino acids long. CDR1 is SNHLY, CDR2 FYNNEI, per germline. V gave up 1 base and J gave up 10 bases, with 13 bases separating them. The CDR3, as DNA: TGTGCCAGCAGTGAAGGCAGGGATGGGGGAAAACTGTTTTTT. It specifies CASSEGRDGGKLFF.

The chain uses TRBV4-2 and TRBJ2-5, with 14 bases that match TRBD2. V gave up 3 bases and J gave up 5 bases; unmatched junction bases: 8. The CDR3 runs 17 residues. Germline loops: CDR1 LGHNA, CDR2 YNFKEQ. The CDR3 here is CASSHGGLAGVSETQYF. CDR3 in DNA: TGTGCCAGCAGCCACGGGGGACTAGCGGGGGTGTCGGAGACCCAGTACTTC.

The rearrangement uses TRBV5-4 and TRBJ1-1; TRBD1 aligns across 7 bases. Germline assignment: CDR1 SGHNT and CDR2 YYREEE (reference sequence). Unmatched junction bases numbered 9, after V lost 2 bases and J lost 5 bases. This CDR3 has 15 amino acids. The CDR3 DNA sequence: TGTGCCAGCAGCTTAGCCAGGACAGGCGGGACTGAAGCTTTCTTT. Its protein is CASSLARTGGTEAFF. Together with reference TRBV5-4 and TRBJ1-1, the CDR3 gives the full variable domain: ETGVTQSPTHLIKTRGQQVTLRCSSQSGHNTVSWYQQALGQGPQFIFQYYREEENGRGNFPPRFSGLQFPNYSSELNVNALELDDSALYLCASSLARTGGTEAFFGQGTRLTVV.

This clonotype is a singleton in its sample. The rearrangement links TRBV11-1 to TRBJ1-2; the match to TRBD1 covers 10 bases. After removal of 4 bases from V and 5 bases from J, the junction contained 7 bases not matched to a gene. This CDR3 is 15 amino acids long. Germline loops: CDR1 SGHAT, CDR2 FQDESV (reference sequence). CDR3: CASSYPGTGEYGYTF. CDR3 DNA sequence: TGTGCCAGCAGCTATCCCGGGACAGGGGAGTATGGCTACACCTTC.

CDR3 in amino acids: CASSARLAPSQETQYF. The CDR3 nucleotides are TGCGCCAGCAGCGCCCGACTAGCCCCAAGCCAAGAGACCCAGTACTTC. This chain uses TRBV4-1 with TRBJ2-5; 7 bases are a match to TRBD2. CDR1 is MGHRA, CDR2 YSYEKL, per germline. After removal of 5 bases from V and 1 base from J, the junction contained 10 bases not matched to a gene. CDR3 length: 16 residues.

The count of this clonotype is one. The chain carries TRBV7-6 and TRBJ2-1, with D maybe TRBD1 (5 bases). The V gene lost 6 bases and the J gene lost 4 bases, with 19 bases spanning the gap. Germline V CDR1 and CDR2: SGHVS, FNYEAQ. The CDR3 length is 16 residues. As DNA, the CDR3 is TGTGCCAGCAGTTTTGCCCGGTGGCAGGGATACAATGAGCAGTTCTTC. Protein product: CASSFARWQGYNEQFF.

This clonotype showed up just a few times. V gene TRBV20-1 combines with J gene TRBJ1-2; possibly TRBD1 for D (5 bases). The CDR3 loop spans 14 amino acids. Germline V gene lookup returns CDR1 DFQATT and CDR2 SNEGSKA (reference sequence). Trimming took off 0 bases at V and 7 bases at J, with 15 bases between the two ends. The CDR3 DNA reads as TGCAGTGCTAGAGATCAAAGGGGAATCACTGGCTACACCTTC. As protein: CSARDQRGITGYTF.

The gene calls are TRBV30 and TRBJ2-3; 8 bases agree with TRBD2. The CDR3 length is 13 residues. Germline loops: CDR1 GTSNPN, CDR2 SVGIG (reference sequence). V shed 0 bases and J 6 bases; nucleotides not matched to a gene: 2. CDR3 loop: CAWSVRLADTQYF. The CDR3 DNA reads as TGTGCCTGGAGTGTAAGACTAGCGGATACGCAGTATTTT. Based on the CDR3 plus reference TRBV30 and TRBJ2-3, the full variable domain is SQTIHQWPATLVQPVGSPLSLECTVEGTSNPNLYWYRQAAGRGLQLLFYSVGIGQISSEVPQNLSASRPQDRQFILSSKKLLLSDSGFYLCAWSVRLADTQYFGPGTRLTVL.

This chain joins TRBV24-1 and TRBJ2-3, with D unclear. The CDR3 length is 14 residues. Germline CDR1 reads KGHDR; CDR2 reads SFDVKD. Trimming stripped 1 base from V and 4 bases from J, with 8 bases between. CDR3: CATSDFTGPDTQYF. The CDR3 bases are TGTGCCACCAGTGATTTCACTGGTCCAGATACGCAGTATTTT.

This clonotype was found once. The V call is TRBV2, the J call TRBJ2-5; D might be TRBD2 (5 bases). The V end was cut by 5 bases, the J end by 5 bases, with 18 bases between. The V gene's germline CDR1 is SNHLY and CDR2 FYNNEI. The length of the CDR3 is 15 residues. CDR3 bases: TGTGCCAGCAGTCCCTGGACTTCCTCCGGGGAGACCCAGTACTTC. It specifies CASSPWTSSGETQYF.

V gene TRBV7-2 combines with J gene TRBJ2-7; either TRBD1 or TRBD2 may fit D (5 bases each). The CDR3 is 15 residues long. Deletions cut 5 bases from V and 2 bases from J, with 16 bases between. Per the germline V gene, CDR1 is SGHTA and CDR2 is FQGNSA. CDR3 region: CASSGPGRPPYEQYF. For the CDR3, the DNA is TGTGCCAGCAGCGGTCCGGGACGGCCGCCCTACGAGCAGTACTTC.

J is TRBJ1-6 and V is TRBV5-5; the D is unclear. Trimming left V 0 bases short and J 8 bases short, with 6 bases between. Germline V lookup: CDR1 SGHKS, CDR2 YYEKEE (reference sequence). This CDR3 is 13 amino acids long. CDR3 coding DNA: TGTGCCAGCAGCTTGGAGAGGGATTCACCCCTCCACTTT. It codes for CASSLERDSPLHF.

This chain connects TRBV21-1 to TRBJ1-2; TRBD1 was called by the table and not checked on the DNA. TRBV21-1 corresponds to a pseudogene. CDR3 length: 16 residues. As DNA, the CDR3 is TGTGCCAGCAGCAAAGTCGTCATAACCGGGCCCTATGGCTACACCTTC. Its translation: CASSKVVITGPYGYTF.

This clonotype was seen more than once but under ten times. This chain uses TRBV20-1 with TRBJ2-1; no clear D. The ends were cut back, 2 bases at V and 0 bases at J, with 8 bases in the middle. Looked up from germline, CDR1 is DFQATT and CDR2 is SNEGSKA (reference sequence). The CDR3 runs 14 residues. The CDR3 DNA sequence: TGCAGTGCTAGATCTCACCACTCCTACAATGAGCAGTTCTTC. Translation gives CSARSHHSYNEQFF.

This chain joins TRBV20-1 and TRBJ1-5; D gene unclear. The V end lost 6 bases, the J end lost 3 bases, and 9 bases lay between the germline ends. CDR1 is DFQATT and CDR2 is SNEGSKA in the germline V gene (reference sequence). The CDR3 runs to 12 residues. CDR3 residues: CSAEYANQPQHF. In DNA, the CDR3 is TGCAGTGCGGAGTATGCCAATCAGCCCCAGCATTTT.

The rearrangement uses TRBV7-2 and TRBJ1-2, with TRBD1 as a possible D gene (6 bases). Trimming took off 5 bases at V and 7 bases at J, with 17 bases between the two ends. The CDR3 length is 14 residues. Germline V gives CDR1 SGHTA, CDR2 FQGNSA. The CDR3 here is CASSPGTPRIGYTF. The CDR3 DNA sequence: TGTGCCAGCAGCCCTGGGACACCCCGAATTGGCTACACCTTC.

This chain joins TRBV12-3 or TRBV12-4 and TRBJ2-2, with TRBD2 identical over 13 bases. The CDR3 loop spans 19 amino acids. The ends lost 7 bases at V and 2 bases at J; junction bases unmatched: 13. The CDR3 is CASTVPGLAGPFNTGELFF. The DNA for the CDR3 is TGTGCCAGCACTGTCCCGGGACTAGCGGGACCTTTTAACACCGGGGAGCTGTTTTTT.

CDR3 in DNA: TGTGCCAGCAGCCGCGTTGGAGGGGGTTTGCCCGGGGAGCTGTTTTTT. This encodes CASSRVGGGLPGELFF. The chain employs TRBV7-9 and TRBJ2-2; either TRBD1 or TRBD2 may fit D (6 bases each). Looked up from germline, CDR1 is SEHNR and CDR2 is FQNEAQ (reference sequence). V lost 5 bases and J 6 bases, leaving 19 bases between the germline ends. The CDR3 is 16 amino acids.

This clonotype came up a few times. An end of the junction differs from the germline gene, which may be a read error. The genes are TRBV20-1 and TRBJ1-2, with D perhaps matching TRBD1 (6 bases). In germline, CDR1 is DFQATT, CDR2 SNEGSKA (reference sequence). The CDR3 is 12 amino acids. In nucleotides, the CDR3 is TGCAGTGCTAGACTAAGAGGACAGACGAACGAATTC. Encoded protein: CSARLRGQTNEF.

In nucleotides, the CDR3 is TGCAGTGCTGGAAAAGACACATACAATGAGCAGTTCTTC. Residues: CSAGKDTYNEQFF. J is TRBJ2-1 and V is TRBV20-1; D remains unclear. Deletions cut 5 bases from V and 4 bases from J, with 12 bases between. The CDR3 runs to 13 residues. Germline lookup yields CDR1 DFQATT and CDR2 SNEGSKA (reference sequence).

The chain has TRBV5-6 and TRBJ2-5, with D tentatively TRBD1 (6 bases). Trimming cost V 5 bases and J 0 bases, with 17 bases left between them. This CDR3 contains 16 residues. The V gene's germline CDR1 is SGHDT and CDR2 YYEEEE. The DNA for the CDR3 is TGTGCCAGCAGTTTAGAGGGACATCCGCACCAAGAGACCCAGTACTTC. Amino acid sequence: CASSLEGHPHQETQYF.

Notes on this clonotype: One junction end disagrees with the germline gene, perhaps due to a read error. V is TRBV7-7 and J is TRBJ2-3; D uncertain. Germline values: CDR1 SSHAT, CDR2 FNYEAQ (reference sequence). The CDR3 is made up of 13 amino acids. The CDR3, as DNA: TGTGCTAGCAGCTTAGATGGCACAGATACGCAGTATTTT. Its protein product is CASSLDGTDTQYF.

The chain has TRBV10-3 and TRBJ1-5, with a tentative D call TRBD1 (6 bases). The CDR3 spans 16 residues. The V and J ends lost 0 bases and 6 bases respectively, with 15 bases between them. Germline assignment: CDR1 ENHRY and CDR2 SYGVKD. The CDR3 spells CAISESGPGAGQPQHF. The CDR3 DNA is TGTGCCATCAGTGAGTCAGGCCCAGGGGCCGGTCAGCCCCAGCATTTT.

CDR3 DNA sequence: TGCGCCAGCAGCTTGGCTGCAGGGGCCTACGAGCAGTACTTC. Protein sequence: CASSLAAGAYEQYF. The V gene is TRBV5-1, the J gene TRBJ2-7; D is perhaps TRBD1 (6 bases). The V gene lost 0 bases and the J gene lost 2 bases, with 9 bases spanning the gap. The CDR3 is 14 residues long. Per the germline V gene, CDR1 is SGHRS and CDR2 is YFSETQ.